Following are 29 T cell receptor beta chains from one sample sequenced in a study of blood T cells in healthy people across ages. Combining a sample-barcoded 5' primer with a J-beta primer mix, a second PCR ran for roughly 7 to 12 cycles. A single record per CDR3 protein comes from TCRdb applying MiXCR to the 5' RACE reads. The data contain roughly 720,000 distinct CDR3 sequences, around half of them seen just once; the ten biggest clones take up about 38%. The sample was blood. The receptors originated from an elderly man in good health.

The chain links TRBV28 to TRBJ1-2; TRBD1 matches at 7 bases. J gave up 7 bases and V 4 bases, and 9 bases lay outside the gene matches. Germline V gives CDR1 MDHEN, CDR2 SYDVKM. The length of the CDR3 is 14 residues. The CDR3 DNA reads TGTGCCAGCAGTTCCCCAGACAGGGTTGCTGGCTACACCTTC. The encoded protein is CASSSPDRVAGYTF.

In DNA form, the CDR3 reads TGTGCCAGCAGGGCGTATGACAGATCCTACGAGCAGTACTTC. Translated, it gives CASRAYDRSYEQYF. This sequence joins TRBV28 and TRBJ2-7; TRBD1 might be the D (5 bases). The germline CDR1 and CDR2 sequences are MDHEN and SYDVKM. V was shortened by 6 bases and J by 1 base, with 13 bases between the two germline ends. The CDR3 totals 14 residues.

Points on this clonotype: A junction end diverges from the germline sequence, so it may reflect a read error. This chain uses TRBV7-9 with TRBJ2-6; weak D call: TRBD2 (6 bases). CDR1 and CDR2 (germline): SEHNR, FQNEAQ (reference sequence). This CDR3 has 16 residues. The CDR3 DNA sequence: TGTGCCAGCAACCCGACCGGGGGTACTGGGACCAACGTCCTGACTTTC. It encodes CASNPTGGTGTNVLTF. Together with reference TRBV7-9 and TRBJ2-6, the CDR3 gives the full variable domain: DTGVSQNPRHKITKRGQNVTFRCDPISEHNRLYWYRQTLGQGPEFLTYFQNEAQLEKSRLLSDRFSAERPKGSFSTLEIQRTEQGDSAMYLCASNPTGGTGTNVLTFGAGSRLTVL.

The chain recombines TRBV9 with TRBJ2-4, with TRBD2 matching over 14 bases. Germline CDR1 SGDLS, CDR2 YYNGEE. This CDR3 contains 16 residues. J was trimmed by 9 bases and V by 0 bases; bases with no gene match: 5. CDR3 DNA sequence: TGTGCCAGCAGCGTAGGGGGACTAGCGGGAGTTTCCATTCAGTACTTC. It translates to CASSVGGLAGVSIQYF.

The CDR3 DNA reads as TGTGCCAGCAGCTTGAGTCAGTACGGGAACGAGCAGTTCTTC. Translated, it gives CASSLSQYGNEQFF. The rearrangement uses TRBV5-6 and TRBJ2-1; D is perhaps TRBD2 (5 bases). Germline V gene data show CDR1 as SGHDT and CDR2 as YYEEEE. Trimming left V 1 base short and J 10 bases short, with 15 bases between. The CDR3 contains 14 residues.

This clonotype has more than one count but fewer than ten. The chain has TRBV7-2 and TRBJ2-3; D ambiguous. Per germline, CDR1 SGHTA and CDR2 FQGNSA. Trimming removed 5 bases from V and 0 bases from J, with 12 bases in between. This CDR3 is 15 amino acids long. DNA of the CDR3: TGTGCCAGCAGCAGGTCAAGCGTTAGCACAGATACGCAGTATTTT. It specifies CASSRSSVSTDTQYF.

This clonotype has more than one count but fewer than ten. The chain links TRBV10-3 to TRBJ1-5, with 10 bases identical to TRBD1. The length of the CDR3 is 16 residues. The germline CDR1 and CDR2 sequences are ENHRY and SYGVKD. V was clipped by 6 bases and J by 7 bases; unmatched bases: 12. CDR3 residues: CAISPRDRGKGQPQHF. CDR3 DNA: TGTGCCATCAGCCCGCGGGACAGGGGAAAGGGGCAGCCCCAGCATTTT.

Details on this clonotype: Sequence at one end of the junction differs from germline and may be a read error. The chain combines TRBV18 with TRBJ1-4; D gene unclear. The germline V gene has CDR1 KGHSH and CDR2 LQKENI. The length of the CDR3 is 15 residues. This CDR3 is CASSPGRTTNEKLFF. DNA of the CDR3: TGTGCTAGCTCACCTGGACGAACAACTAATGAAAAACTGTTTTTT.

The CDR3 sequence is CSARDPQGTGPTDTQYF. The CDR3 DNA reads TGCAGTGCTAGAGATCCCCAGGGGACGGGGCCCACAGATACGCAGTATTTT. J is TRBJ2-3 and V is TRBV20-1; possibly TRBD1 for D (6 bases). From germline, CDR1 is DFQATT and CDR2 SNEGSKA (reference sequence). This CDR3 is 17 amino acids long. V lost 0 bases to trimming and J lost 2 bases, with 18 bases between them.

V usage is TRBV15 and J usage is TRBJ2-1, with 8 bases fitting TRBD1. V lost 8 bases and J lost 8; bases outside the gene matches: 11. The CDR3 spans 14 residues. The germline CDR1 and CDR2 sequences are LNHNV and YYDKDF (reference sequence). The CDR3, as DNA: TGTGCCACCCGGACAGGGTTAGCGCGGGATGAGCAGTTCTTC. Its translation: CATRTGLARDEQFF.

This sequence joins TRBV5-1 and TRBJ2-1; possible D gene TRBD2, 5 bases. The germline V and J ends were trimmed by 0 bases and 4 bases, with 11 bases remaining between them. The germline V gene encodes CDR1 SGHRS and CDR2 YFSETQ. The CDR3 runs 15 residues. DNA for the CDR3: TGCGCCAGCAGCTTGGCCGGGGTCAGATACAATGAGCAGTTCTTC. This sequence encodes CASSLAGVRYNEQFF. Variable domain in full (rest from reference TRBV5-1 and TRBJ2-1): KAGVTQTPRYLIKTRGQQVTLSCSPISGHRSVSWYQQTPGQGLQFLFEYFSETQRNKGNFPGRFSGRQFSNSRSEMNVSTLELGDSALYLCASSLAGVRYNEQFFGPGTRLTVL.

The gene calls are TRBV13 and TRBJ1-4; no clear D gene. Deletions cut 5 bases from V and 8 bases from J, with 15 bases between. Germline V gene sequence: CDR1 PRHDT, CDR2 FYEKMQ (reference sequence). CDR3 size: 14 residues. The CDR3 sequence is CASSRTALDEKLFF. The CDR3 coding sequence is TGTGCCAGCAGCCGGACGGCCCTAGACGAAAAACTGTTTTTT.

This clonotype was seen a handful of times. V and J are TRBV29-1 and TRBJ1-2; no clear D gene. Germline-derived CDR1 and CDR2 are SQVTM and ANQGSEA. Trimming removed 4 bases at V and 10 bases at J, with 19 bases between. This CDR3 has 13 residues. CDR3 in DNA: TGCAGCGTTGGGCTTGGGAGGGCCAATGACTACACCTTC. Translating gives CSVGLGRANDYTF.

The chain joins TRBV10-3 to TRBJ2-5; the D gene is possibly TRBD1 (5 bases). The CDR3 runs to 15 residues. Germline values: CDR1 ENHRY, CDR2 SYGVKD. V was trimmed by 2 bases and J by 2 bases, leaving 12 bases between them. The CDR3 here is CAISEVGAGQETQYF. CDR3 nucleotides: TGTGCCATCAGTGAGGTTGGGGCAGGACAAGAGACCCAGTACTTC.

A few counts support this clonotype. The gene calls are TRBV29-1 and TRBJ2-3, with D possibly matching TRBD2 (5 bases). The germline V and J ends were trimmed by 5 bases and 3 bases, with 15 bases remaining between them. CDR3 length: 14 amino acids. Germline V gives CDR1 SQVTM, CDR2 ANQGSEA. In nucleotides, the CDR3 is TGCAGCGTTAGGGAGCCCCCGGGGACAGATACGCAGTATTTT. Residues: CSVREPPGTDTQYF.

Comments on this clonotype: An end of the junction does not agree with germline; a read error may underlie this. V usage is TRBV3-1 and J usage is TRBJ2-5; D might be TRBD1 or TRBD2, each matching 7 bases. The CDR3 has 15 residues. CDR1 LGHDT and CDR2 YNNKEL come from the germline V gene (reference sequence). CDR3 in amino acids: CASSPSGGRDETRYF. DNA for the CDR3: TGTGCCAGCAGCCCCTCAGGGGGGAGGGACGAGACCCGGTACTTC.

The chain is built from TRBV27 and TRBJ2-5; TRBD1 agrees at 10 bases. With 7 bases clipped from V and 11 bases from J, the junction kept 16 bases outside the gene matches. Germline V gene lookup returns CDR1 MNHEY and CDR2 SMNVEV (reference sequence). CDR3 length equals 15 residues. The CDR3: CASTRTGDRGEEQYF. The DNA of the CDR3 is TGTGCCAGCACCCGCACAGGGGACAGGGGCGAGGAGCAGTACTTC.

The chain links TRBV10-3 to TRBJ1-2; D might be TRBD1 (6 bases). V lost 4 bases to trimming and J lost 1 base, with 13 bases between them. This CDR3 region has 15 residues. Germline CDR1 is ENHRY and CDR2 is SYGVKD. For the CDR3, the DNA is TGTGCCATCAGTGGGGGGACACACCTTAACTATGGCTACACCTTC. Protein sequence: CAISGGTHLNYGYTF.

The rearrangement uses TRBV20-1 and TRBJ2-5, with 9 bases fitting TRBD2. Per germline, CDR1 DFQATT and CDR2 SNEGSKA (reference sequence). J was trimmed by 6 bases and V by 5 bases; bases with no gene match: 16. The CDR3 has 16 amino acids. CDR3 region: CSAPAVRGRANKTQYF. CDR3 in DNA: TGCAGTGCTCCCGCCGTCCGCGGGAGGGCGAACAAGACCCAGTACTTC.

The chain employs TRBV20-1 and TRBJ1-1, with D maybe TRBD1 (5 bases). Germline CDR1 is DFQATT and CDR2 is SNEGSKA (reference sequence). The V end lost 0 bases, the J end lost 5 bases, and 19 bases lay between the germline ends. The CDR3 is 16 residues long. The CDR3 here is CSARDWRGTVGTEAFF. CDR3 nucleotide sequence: TGCAGTGCTAGAGATTGGCGGGGGACGGTGGGAACTGAAGCTTTCTTT.

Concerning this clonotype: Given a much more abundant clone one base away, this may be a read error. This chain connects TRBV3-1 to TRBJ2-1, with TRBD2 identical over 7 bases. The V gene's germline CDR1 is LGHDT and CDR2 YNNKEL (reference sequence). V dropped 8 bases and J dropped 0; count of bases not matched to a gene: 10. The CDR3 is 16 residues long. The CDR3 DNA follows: TGTGCCAGCGGCCCACGCGGGAGCTACTCCTACAATGAGCAGTTCTTC. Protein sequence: CASGPRGSYSYNEQFF.

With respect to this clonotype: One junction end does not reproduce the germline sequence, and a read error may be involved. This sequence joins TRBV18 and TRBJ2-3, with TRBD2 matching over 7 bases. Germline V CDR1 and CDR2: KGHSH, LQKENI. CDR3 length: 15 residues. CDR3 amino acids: CTSSPLAGEDRYAYF. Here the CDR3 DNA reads TGTACCAGCTCACCCTTGGCGGGAGAAGACAGATACGCGTATTTT.

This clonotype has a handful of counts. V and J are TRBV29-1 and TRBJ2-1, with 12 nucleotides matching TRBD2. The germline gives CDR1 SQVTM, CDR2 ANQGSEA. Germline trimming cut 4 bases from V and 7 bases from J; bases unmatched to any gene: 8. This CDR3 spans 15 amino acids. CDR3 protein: CSVGRDLAGGNEQFF. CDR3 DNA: TGCAGCGTTGGACGGGACCTAGCGGGAGGGAATGAGCAGTTCTTC.

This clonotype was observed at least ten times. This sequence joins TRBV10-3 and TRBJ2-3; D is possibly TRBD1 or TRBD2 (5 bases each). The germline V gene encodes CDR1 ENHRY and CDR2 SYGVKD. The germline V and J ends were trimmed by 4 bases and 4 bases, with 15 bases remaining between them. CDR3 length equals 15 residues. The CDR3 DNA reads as TGTGCCATCAGTGGGGGACGCCCAGGGTCAGATACGCAGTATTTT. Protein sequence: CAISGGRPGSDTQYF.

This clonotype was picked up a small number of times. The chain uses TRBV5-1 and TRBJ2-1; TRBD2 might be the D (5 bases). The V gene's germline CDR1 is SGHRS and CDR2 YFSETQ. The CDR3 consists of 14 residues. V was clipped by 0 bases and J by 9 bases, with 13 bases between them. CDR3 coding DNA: TGCGCCAGCAGCTTGGTGCCGGGGTCAGTTGAGCAGTTCTTC. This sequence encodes CASSLVPGSVEQFF. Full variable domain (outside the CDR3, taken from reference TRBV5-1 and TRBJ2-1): KAGVTQTPRYLIKTRGQQVTLSCSPISGHRSVSWYQQTPGQGLQFLFEYFSETQRNKGNFPGRFSGRQFSNSRSEMNVSTLELGDSALYLCASSLVPGSVEQFFGPGTRLTVL.

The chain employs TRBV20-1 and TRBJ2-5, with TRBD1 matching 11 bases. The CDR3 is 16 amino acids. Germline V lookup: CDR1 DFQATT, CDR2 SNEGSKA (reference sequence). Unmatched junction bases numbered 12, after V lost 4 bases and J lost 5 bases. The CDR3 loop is CSAITGGTGGVETQYF. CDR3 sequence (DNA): TGCAGTGCTATCACAGGAGGGACAGGGGGAGTGGAGACCCAGTACTTC.

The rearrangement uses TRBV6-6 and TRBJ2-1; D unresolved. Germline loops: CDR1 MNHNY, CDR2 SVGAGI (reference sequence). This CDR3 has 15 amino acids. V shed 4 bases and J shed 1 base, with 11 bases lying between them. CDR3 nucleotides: TGTGCCAGCAGTTTCACCGCGAGTTCCTACAATGAGCAGTTCTTC. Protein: CASSFTASSYNEQFF.

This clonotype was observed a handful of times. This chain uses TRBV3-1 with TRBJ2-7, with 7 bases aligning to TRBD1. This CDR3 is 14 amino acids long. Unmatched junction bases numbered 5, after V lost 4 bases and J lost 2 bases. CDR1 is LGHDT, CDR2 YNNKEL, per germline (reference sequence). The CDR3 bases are TGTGCCAGCAGCCCGGGACAGCTAGCCTACGAGCAGTACTTC. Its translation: CASSPGQLAYEQYF.

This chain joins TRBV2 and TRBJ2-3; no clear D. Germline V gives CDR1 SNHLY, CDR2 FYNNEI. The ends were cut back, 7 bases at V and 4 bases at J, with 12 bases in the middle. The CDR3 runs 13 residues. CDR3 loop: CASTLNMADTQYF. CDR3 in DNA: TGTGCCAGCACCCTGAACATGGCAGATACGCAGTATTTT. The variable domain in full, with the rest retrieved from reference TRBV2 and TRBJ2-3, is EPEVTQTPSHQVTQMGQEVILRCVPISNHLYFYWYRQILGQKVEFLVSFYNNEISEKSEIFDDQFSVERPDGSNFTLKIRSTKLEDSAMYFCASTLNMADTQYFGPGTRLTVL.